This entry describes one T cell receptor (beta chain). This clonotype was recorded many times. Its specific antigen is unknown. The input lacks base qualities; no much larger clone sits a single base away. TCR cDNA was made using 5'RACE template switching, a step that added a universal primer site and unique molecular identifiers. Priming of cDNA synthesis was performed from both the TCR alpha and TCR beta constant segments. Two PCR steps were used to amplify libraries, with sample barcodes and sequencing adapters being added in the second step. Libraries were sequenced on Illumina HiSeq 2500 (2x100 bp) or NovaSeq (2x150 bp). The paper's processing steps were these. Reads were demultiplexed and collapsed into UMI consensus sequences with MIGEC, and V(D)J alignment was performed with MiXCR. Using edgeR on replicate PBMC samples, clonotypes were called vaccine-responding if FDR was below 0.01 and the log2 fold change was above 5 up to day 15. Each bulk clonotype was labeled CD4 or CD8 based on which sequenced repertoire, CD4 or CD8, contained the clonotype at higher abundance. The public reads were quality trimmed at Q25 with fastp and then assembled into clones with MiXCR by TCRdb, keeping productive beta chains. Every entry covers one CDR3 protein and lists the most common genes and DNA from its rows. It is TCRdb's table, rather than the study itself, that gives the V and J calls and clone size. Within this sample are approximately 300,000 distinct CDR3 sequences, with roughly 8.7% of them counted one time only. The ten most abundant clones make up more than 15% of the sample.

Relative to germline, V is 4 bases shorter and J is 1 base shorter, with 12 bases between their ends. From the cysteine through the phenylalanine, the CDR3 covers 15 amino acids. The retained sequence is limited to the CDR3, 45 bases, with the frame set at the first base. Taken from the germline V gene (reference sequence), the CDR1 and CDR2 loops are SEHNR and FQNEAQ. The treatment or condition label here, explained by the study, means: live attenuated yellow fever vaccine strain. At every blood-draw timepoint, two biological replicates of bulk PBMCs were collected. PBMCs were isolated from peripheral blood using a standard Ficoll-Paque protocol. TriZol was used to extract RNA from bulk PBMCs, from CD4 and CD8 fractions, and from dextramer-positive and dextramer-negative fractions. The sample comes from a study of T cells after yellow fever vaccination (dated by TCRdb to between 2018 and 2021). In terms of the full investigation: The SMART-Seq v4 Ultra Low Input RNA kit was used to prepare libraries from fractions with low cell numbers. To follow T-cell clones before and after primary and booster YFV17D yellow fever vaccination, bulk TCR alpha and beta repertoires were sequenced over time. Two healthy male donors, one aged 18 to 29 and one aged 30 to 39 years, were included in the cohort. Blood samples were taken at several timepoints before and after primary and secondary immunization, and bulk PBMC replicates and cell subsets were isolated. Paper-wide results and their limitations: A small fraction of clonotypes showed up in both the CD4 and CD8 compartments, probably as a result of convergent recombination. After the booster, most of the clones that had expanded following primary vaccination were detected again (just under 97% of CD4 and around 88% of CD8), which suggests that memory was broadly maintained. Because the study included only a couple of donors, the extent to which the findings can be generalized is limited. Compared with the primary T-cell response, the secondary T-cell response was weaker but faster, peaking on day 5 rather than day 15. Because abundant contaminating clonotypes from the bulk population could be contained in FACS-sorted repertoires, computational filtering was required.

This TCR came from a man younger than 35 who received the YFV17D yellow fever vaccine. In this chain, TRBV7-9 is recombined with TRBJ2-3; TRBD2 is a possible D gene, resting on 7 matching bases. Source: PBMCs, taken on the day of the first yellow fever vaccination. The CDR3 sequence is CASSSGGGGTDTQYF. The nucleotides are TGTGCCAGCAGCTCCGGCGGGGGCGGCACAGATACGCAGTATTTT.